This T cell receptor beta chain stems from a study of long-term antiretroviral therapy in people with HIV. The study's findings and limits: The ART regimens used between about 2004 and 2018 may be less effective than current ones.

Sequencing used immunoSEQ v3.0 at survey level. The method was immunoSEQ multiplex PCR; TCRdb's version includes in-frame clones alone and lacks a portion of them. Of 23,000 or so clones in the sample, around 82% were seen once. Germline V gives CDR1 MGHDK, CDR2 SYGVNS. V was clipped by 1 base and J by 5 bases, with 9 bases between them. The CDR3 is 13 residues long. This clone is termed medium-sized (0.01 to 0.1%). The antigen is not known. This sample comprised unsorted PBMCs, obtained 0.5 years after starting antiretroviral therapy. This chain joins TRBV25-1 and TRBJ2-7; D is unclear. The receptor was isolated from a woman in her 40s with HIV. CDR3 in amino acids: CASSELGSHEQYF. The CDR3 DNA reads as TGTGCCAGCAGTGAATTGGGGTCCCACGAGCAGTACTTC.